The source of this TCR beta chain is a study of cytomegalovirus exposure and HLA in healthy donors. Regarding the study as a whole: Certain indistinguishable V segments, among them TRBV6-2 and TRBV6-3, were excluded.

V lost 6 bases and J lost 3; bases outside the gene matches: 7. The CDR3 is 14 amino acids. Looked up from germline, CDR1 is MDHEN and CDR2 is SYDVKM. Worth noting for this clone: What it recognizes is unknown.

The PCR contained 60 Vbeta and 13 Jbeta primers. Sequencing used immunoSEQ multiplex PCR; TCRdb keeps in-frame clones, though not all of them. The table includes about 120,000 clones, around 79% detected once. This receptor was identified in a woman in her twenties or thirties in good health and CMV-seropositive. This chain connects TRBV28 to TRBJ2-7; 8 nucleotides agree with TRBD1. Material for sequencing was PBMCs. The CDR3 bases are TGTGCCAGCAGCTCAGGGGGCGTATTCTACGAGCAGTACTTC. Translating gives CASSSGGVFYEQYF.